This T cell receptor (beta chain) was obtained from a study of shared clonotypes between healthy human individuals. Across the study: CD4 naive cells filled three plates per donor, CD4 memory three, CD8 naive two and CD8 memory one. The study's findings and limits: What limited the represented genetic and exposure-history diversity was the small number of donors. What naive subsets generally showed was a larger estimated richness than memory subsets showed.

Concerning this clone: No antigen is known for it.

The data were produced by immunoSEQ multiplex PCR, yet TCRdb's version contains in-frame clones alone and is incomplete. The sample shows 2.3 million or so clones, over 90% of them seen only once. CD4+ cell separation produced CD45RA+ naive and CD45RA-negative memory subsets. V trimming: 4 bases; J trimming: 3 bases; junction bases outside the gene matches: 7. Germline V gene data show CDR1 as SGHDT and CDR2 as YYEEEE. The CDR3 covers 15 residues. This TCR derives from a man aged 18 to 29 in good health. Some clones in this sample may be carry-over from other donors' samples. Sequencing was done on a sample of naive CD4+ T cells from PBMCs. Subset described: CD45RA+ positively selected. This chain connects TRBV5-6 to TRBJ1-1; 9 nucleotides agree with TRBD1. CDR3 residues: CASSQPGQGYTEAFF. In DNA, the CDR3 is TGTGCCAGCAGCCAACCGGGACAGGGCTACACTGAAGCTTTCTTT.